The 27 T cell receptor beta chains in this list originate from one sample, sequenced in a study of T cell repertoires in cytomegalovirus infection. TCRdb reanalysed the reads using MiXCR and keeps one entry per CDR3 protein. The table lists approximately 1,000,000 distinct CDR3 sequences, around 32% of them singletons. The antigens these receptors bind are not known. The specimen comprised cultured CD8+ T cells from PBMCs, sampled from culture after CMV antigen stimulation. These receptors all stem from a human donor in good health (CMV status not recorded). Some clones in this sample may be carry-over from other donors' samples.

The chain employs TRBV5-1 and TRBJ2-4, with TRBD1 matching over 7 bases. J gave up 8 bases and V 0 bases, and 11 bases lay outside the gene matches. This CDR3 spans 16 amino acids. The germline V gene has CDR1 SGHRS and CDR2 YFSETQ. The CDR3 DNA reads TGCGCCAGCAGCTTGGTGACAGGGACGAGTGCGGACATTCAGTACTTC. Amino acid sequence: CASSLVTGTSADIQYF.

CDR3 DNA sequence: TGTGCCAGCAGCTTAGGAGAGCAGGGCCTATTGAACACTGAAGCTTTCTTT. As protein: CASSLGEQGLLNTEAFF. This rearrangement joins TRBV7-8 to TRBJ1-1; D possibly corresponds to TRBD1 (5 bases). Trimming took off 1 base at V and 0 bases at J, with 15 bases between the two ends. CDR1 is SGHVS, CDR2 FQNEAQ, per germline. This CDR3 contains 17 residues. Looking up the rest from reference TRBV7-8 and TRBJ1-1 gives the full variable domain: GAGVSQSPRYKVAKRGQDVALRCDPISGHVSLFWYQQALGQGPEFLTYFQNEAQLDKSGLPSDRFFAERPEGSVSTLKIQRTQQEDSAVYLCASSLGEQGLLNTEAFFGQGTRLTVV.

The chain carries TRBV6-5 and TRBJ2-5; 7 bases align to TRBD2. From germline, CDR1 is MNHEY and CDR2 SVGAGI. This CDR3 comprises 16 residues. V was pared by 7 bases and J by 5 bases, with 16 bases of the junction left unmatched. CDR3 residues: CASTYPPGGGTETQYF. The CDR3 DNA sequence: TGTGCCAGCACCTATCCCCCCGGCGGGGGAACGGAGACCCAGTACTTC.

The V call is TRBV28, the J call TRBJ1-5, with a weak D call TRBD1 (6 bases). Germline-derived CDR1 and CDR2 are MDHEN and SYDVKM. There are 14 residues in the CDR3. Trimming took off 5 bases at V and 9 bases at J, with 17 bases between the two ends. In DNA, the CDR3 is TGTGCCAGCAGTCTAGACAGGCCCGGGAGGCCCCAGCATTTT. Protein: CASSLDRPGRPQHF.

This clonotype was counted only a few times. The rearrangement links TRBV27 to TRBJ2-5; D might be TRBD2 (6 bases). The CDR3 consists of 12 residues. From germline, CDR1 is MNHEY and CDR2 SMNVEV (reference sequence). Trimming removed 7 bases from V and 5 bases from J, with 11 bases in between. The CDR3 here is CASIGEAETQYF. The CDR3 DNA sequence: TGTGCCAGCATTGGGGAGGCGGAGACCCAGTACTTC.

J is TRBJ1-2 and V is TRBV20-1; D is possibly TRBD1 (5 bases). This CDR3 region has 12 residues. Germline assignment: CDR1 DFQATT and CDR2 SNEGSKA (reference sequence). Trimming stripped 0 bases from V and 7 bases from J, with 9 bases between. CDR3 sequence reads: CSARDRVVGYTF. The CDR3 bases are TGCAGTGCTAGAGACAGGGTGGTTGGCTACACCTTC.

This clonotype was recorded at least ten times. The chain couples TRBV10-3 to TRBJ2-6; no clear D. Germline V gene sequence: CDR1 ENHRY, CDR2 SYGVKD. V was trimmed by 4 bases and J by 2 bases, leaving 6 bases between them. This CDR3 has 14 amino acids. The CDR3 coding sequence is TGTGCCATCAGTGCTGTTCCTGGGGCCAACGTCCTGACTTTC. Translated: CAISAVPGANVLTF.

Regarding this clonotype: A read error may produce the germline difference seen at one junction end. DNA for the CDR3: TGTGCCAACAGCACCGACACTGCCAAAAACATTCAGTACTTC. It translates to CANSTDTAKNIQYF. The chain couples TRBV11-1 to TRBJ2-4; no firm D call. This CDR3 is built from 14 residues. Germline CDR1 SGHAT, CDR2 FQDESV (reference sequence).

This clonotype appeared a few times. At one end the junction does not follow the germline gene, possibly because of a read error. This chain uses TRBV10-3 with TRBJ2-3, with D possibly TRBD1 on 6 matching bases. CDR1 ENHRY and CDR2 SYGVKD come from the germline V gene. The CDR3 is made up of 16 amino acids. CDR3 sequence: CAISESRGSATDTQYF. CDR3 nucleotides: TGTGCTATCAGTGAGTCCAGGGGTTCCGCCACAGATACGCAGTATTTT.

A single count supports this clonotype. The chain combines TRBV4-1 with TRBJ2-3; either TRBD1 or TRBD2 may fit D (5 bases each). The V gene's germline CDR1 is MGHRA and CDR2 YSYEKL. This CDR3 contains 19 residues. V lost 2 bases, J lost 6 bases, and 27 bases lay in between. The CDR3 DNA sequence: TGCGCCAGCAGCCAACCTATTACACTCCGGGACGAGGGTTGGGATACGCAGTATTTT. This translates into CASSQPITLRDEGWDTQYF.

This clonotype turned up a few times. V gene TRBV6-2 or TRBV6-3 combines with J gene TRBJ2-3; D may be TRBD2 (5 bases). This CDR3 comprises 16 residues. In germline, CDR1 is MNHEY, CDR2 SVGEGT. The germline V and J ends were trimmed by 2 bases and 0 bases, with 12 bases remaining between them. CDR3 protein: CASSYTDGGSTDTQYF. The CDR3, as DNA: TGTGCCAGCAGTTACACCGACGGAGGTAGCACAGATACGCAGTATTTT.

The V and J genes are TRBV28 and TRBJ1-2; no definite D call. V was trimmed by 10 bases and J by 0 bases, leaving 21 bases between them. Germline CDR1 and CDR2: MDHEN and SYDVKM. The CDR3 totals 16 residues. CDR3 loop: CATRVGRSRTNYGYTF. The CDR3 DNA reads TGTGCCACGAGAGTTGGCCGAAGTCGAACTAACTATGGCTACACCTTC.

The chain carries TRBV6-5 and TRBJ1-3; a weak D match, TRBD1 (6 bases). The CDR3 loop spans 14 amino acids. V was clipped by 2 bases and J by 7 bases, with 12 bases between them. Germline lookup yields CDR1 MNHEY and CDR2 SVGAGI. CDR3 protein: CASSYRGEQNTIYF. CDR3 nucleotides: TGTGCCAGCAGTTACAGGGGGGAACAGAACACCATATATTTT.

About this clonotype itself: This may be a read error, as it is one base from a much larger clone. The V gene is TRBV7-6, the J gene TRBJ1-2; D is perhaps TRBD1 (5 bases). The CDR3 sequence is 13 residues long. V lost 5 bases and J lost 10, with 17 bases in between. Germline lookup yields CDR1 SGHVS and CDR2 FNYEAQ. This chain's CDR3 is CASSLLGGDDYTF. In DNA, the CDR3 is TGTGCCAGCAGCCTCCTCGGAGGGGACGACTACACCTTC.

As DNA, the CDR3 is TGTGCCAGTAGTATTGCGAGGAGCTCCTACAATGAGCAGTTCTTC. This translates into CASSIARSSYNEQFF. The V gene is TRBV19, the J gene TRBJ2-1; the D is unclear. Germline V gene lookup returns CDR1 LNHDA and CDR2 SQIVND (reference sequence). CDR3 length: 15 amino acids. Trimming removed 3 bases at V and 0 bases at J, with 9 bases between.

The genes are TRBV27 and TRBJ2-2; TRBD1 is a possible D gene (5 bases). This CDR3 is 15 amino acids long. V was clipped by 3 bases and J by 0 bases, with 8 bases between them. In germline, CDR1 is MNHEY, CDR2 SMNVEV (reference sequence). In DNA, the CDR3 is TGTGCCAGCAGTTTTTCACAGGCGAACACCGGGGAGCTGTTTTTT. It translates to CASSFSQANTGELFF.

V usage is TRBV9 and J usage is TRBJ2-3; 10 bases fit TRBD2. After removal of 0 bases from V and 2 bases from J, the junction contained 3 bases not matched to a gene. Germline V gene data show CDR1 as SGDLS and CDR2 as YYNGEE. The CDR3 runs to 16 residues. CDR3 nucleotides: TGTGCCAGCAGCGTAGAAACTAGCGGGGACACAGATACGCAGTATTTT. Its translation is CASSVETSGDTDTQYF.

This rearrangement joins TRBV6-1 to TRBJ2-7; no clear D gene. Germline V CDR1 and CDR2: MNHNS, SASEGT. CDR3 length: 11 residues. V gave up 2 bases and J gave up 5 bases, with 4 bases separating them. This chain's CDR3 is CASSENNEQYV. CDR3 coding DNA: TGTGCCAGCAGTGAAAATAACGAGCAGTACGTC.

This clonotype was picked up a small number of times. V is TRBV7-3 and J is TRBJ1-2; 10 bases are shared with TRBD1. The CDR3 totals 15 residues. CDR1 is SGHTA, CDR2 FQGTGA, per germline. V lost 2 bases, J lost 4 bases, and 4 bases stayed unmatched. Here the CDR3 reads CASSLPTGGVYGYTF. The CDR3 coding sequence is TGTGCCAGCAGCTTACCGACAGGGGGCGTCTATGGCTACACCTTC.

This clonotype has just a few counts. The chain has TRBV11-3 and TRBJ2-3, with 9 bases fitting TRBD1. The CDR3 has 15 residues. From germline, CDR1 is SGHNT and CDR2 YENEEA. J lost 4 bases, V lost 5 bases, and 7 bases had no gene match. CDR3 sequence reads: CASSTGTGSPDTQYF. The CDR3, as DNA: TGTGCCAGCAGCACCGGGACAGGGTCACCAGATACGCAGTATTTT. The full variable domain, rest sourced from reference TRBV11-3 and TRBJ2-3, is EAGVVQSPRYKIIEKKQPVAFWCNPISGHNTLYWYLQNLGQGPELLIRYENEEAVDDSQLPKDRFSAERLKGVDSTLKIQPAELGDSAVYLCASSTGTGSPDTQYFGPGTRLTVL.

This clonotype was seen at least ten times. V and J are TRBV7-6 and TRBJ1-5; 10 positions agree with TRBD1. This CDR3 comprises 17 residues. V dropped 2 bases and J dropped 5; count of bases not matched to a gene: 9. Germline loops: CDR1 SGHVS, CDR2 FNYEAQ. In DNA, the CDR3 is TGTGCCAGCAGCTTATATCTGGCGGGGACAGGGGATCAGCCCCAGCATTTT. This sequence encodes CASSLYLAGTGDQPQHF.

The chain has TRBV2 and TRBJ2-2; 7 bases match TRBD2. The CDR3 is made up of 16 amino acids. In germline, CDR1 is SNHLY, CDR2 FYNNEI. With 6 bases clipped from V and 1 base from J, the junction kept 8 bases outside the gene matches. The CDR3 sequence: CASSQKREENTGELFF. The CDR3 DNA sequence: TGTGCCAGCAGCCAGAAACGGGAGGAGAACACCGGGGAGCTGTTTTTT.

This chain uses TRBV7-9 with TRBJ1-1; D not certain. The CDR3 covers 13 residues. V shed 6 bases and J shed 0 bases, with 8 bases lying between them. Germline V CDR1 and CDR2: SEHNR, FQNEAQ (reference sequence). CDR3 DNA: TGTGCCAGCAGAAACACACTGAACACTGAAGCTTTCTTT. This translates into CASRNTLNTEAFF.

This clonotype was counted between two and nine times. The chain carries TRBV20-1 and TRBJ1-1, with D tentatively TRBD1 (5 bases). Trimming cost V 0 bases and J 5 bases, with 19 bases left between them. Germline lookup yields CDR1 DFQATT and CDR2 SNEGSKA (reference sequence). This CDR3 contains 16 residues. CDR3 sequence (DNA): TGCAGTGCTAGAGATGAGGGTAGGGGAGCCGGGACTGAAGCTTTCTTT. As protein: CSARDEGRGAGTEAFF.

This clonotype was found a few times. The chain is built from TRBV7-8 and TRBJ1-2, with D uncertain. Germline V gene lookup returns CDR1 SGHVS and CDR2 FQNEAQ. V gave up 5 bases and J gave up 0 bases, with 13 bases separating them. The CDR3 is made up of 15 amino acids. The CDR3 is CASSPGRAANYGYTF. DNA of the CDR3: TGTGCCAGCAGCCCAGGTAGGGCTGCTAACTATGGCTACACCTTC.

This chain uses TRBV19 with TRBJ2-2; 8 bases line up with TRBD1. J was trimmed by 7 bases and V by 11 bases; bases with no gene match: 12. Germline V CDR1 and CDR2: LNHDA, SQIVND (reference sequence). The length of the CDR3 is 14 residues. DNA for the CDR3: TGTGCCGTGGGGCCCAGGGGGACAGGCGGGGAGCTGTTTTTT. Its protein product is CAVGPRGTGGELFF.

V gene TRBV6-6 combines with J gene TRBJ1-2, with D possibly matching TRBD1 (5 bases). Germline V gives CDR1 MNHNY, CDR2 SVGAGI (reference sequence). The length of the CDR3 is 17 residues. V was shortened by 0 bases and J by 8 bases, with 22 bases between the two germline ends. The CDR3 DNA reads as TGTGCCAGCAGTTACTCCGGGGAGGGGAGGGCCTCGGGCGGCTACACCTTC. Translated: CASSYSGEGRASGGYTF.